The 13 T cell receptor beta chains below all came from one sample that was sequenced in a study of T cells in Graves' hyperthyroidism and ophthalmopathy. Amplification targeted TCR beta CDR3 regions from RNA transcripts. The HTBI primer set served for first-round RT-PCR of the TCR CDR3. Using its own MiXCR run on the multiplex PCR reads, TCRdb lists one record per CDR3 protein. Here the sample spans roughly 500,000 distinct CDR3 sequences, approximately 25% being singletons. Sample: blood. The receptors derive from a woman aged 25 to 45 with Graves' ophthalmopathy.

Here the CDR3 DNA reads TGTGCCAGCAGCTTAGATGGGGGCAGAGCTCAGAGCCAGTACTTC. Translated: CASSLDGGRAQSQYF. This chain links TRBV11-2 with TRBJ2-5; possible D gene TRBD1, 6 bases. CDR1 and CDR2 from the germline V gene are SGHAT and FQNNGV. The CDR3 has 15 amino acids. V lost 0 bases and J lost 10, with 18 bases in between.

This clonotype was detected a few times. The chain carries TRBV10-3 and TRBJ2-7; 8 nucleotides match TRBD2. Germline values: CDR1 ENHRY, CDR2 SYGVKD. The CDR3 covers 14 residues. Trimming cost V 10 bases and J 2 bases; bases outside gene matches: 10. The CDR3 region has the DNA TGTGCCACAGCCCAACCGGGACTAGCCTACGAGCAGTACTTC. Its translation: CATAQPGLAYEQYF.

This clonotype was found many times. The chain combines TRBV6-1 with TRBJ1-2; D gene uncertain. V lost 2 bases, J lost 8 bases, and 15 bases lay in between. The CDR3 consists of 14 residues. Germline values: CDR1 MNHNS, CDR2 SASEGT. The CDR3 nucleotides are TGTGCCAGCAGTGAATACTTAAAACTCCCCGGCTACACCTTC. Amino acid sequence: CASSEYLKLPGYTF.

CDR3 residues: CASSIRTGNNQPQHF. The CDR3 nucleotides are TGTGCCAGCAGCATCAGGACAGGGAACAATCAGCCCCAGCATTTT. The chain carries TRBV7-2 and TRBJ1-5; 8 bases are shared with TRBD1. Trimming at V came to 5 bases and at J to 3 bases, leaving 6 bases not matched to a gene. CDR3 size: 15 residues. Germline V CDR1 and CDR2: SGHTA, FQGNSA.

This clonotype was counted many times. The genes are TRBV30 and TRBJ1-5, with no clear D. This CDR3 spans 13 amino acids. Germline CDR1 and CDR2: GTSNPN and SVGIG (reference sequence). V shed 4 bases and J shed 6 bases, with 13 bases lying between them. The DNA for the CDR3 is TGTGCCTGGAATCTGGGATACAGTCAGCCCCAGCATTTT. Translating it yields CAWNLGYSQPQHF.

This clonotype was recorded a few times. V usage is TRBV19 and J usage is TRBJ2-2; D is unclear. CDR3 length: 14 amino acids. Per the germline V gene, CDR1 is LNHDA and CDR2 is SQIVND (reference sequence). V dropped 7 bases and J dropped 4 bases, with 13 bases sitting between them. The CDR3 region has the DNA TGTGCCAGTATGGGCGTCGCGAGCACCGGGGAGCTGTTTTTT. Encoded protein: CASMGVASTGELFF.

This clonotype showed up many times. The gene calls are TRBV2 and TRBJ2-2, with 14 bases matching TRBD2. The CDR3 extends over 17 amino acids. CDR1 SNHLY and CDR2 FYNNEI come from the germline V gene. Losses at the gene ends were 8 bases for V and 4 bases for J; bases not matched to a gene: 9. CDR3 sequence reads: CASVRLAGGVRTGELFF. The DNA for the CDR3 is TGTGCCAGCGTCCGACTAGCGGGGGGGGTTCGCACCGGGGAGCTGTTTTTT.

This clonotype was seen ten or more times. This chain connects TRBV28 to TRBJ1-5, with TRBD1 matching over 12 bases. The V gene end was trimmed by 4 bases and the J gene end by 7 bases; junction bases not matched to a gene: 8. The CDR3 is made up of 16 amino acids. The V gene's germline CDR1 is MDHEN and CDR2 SYDVKM. As DNA, the CDR3 is TGTGCCAGCAGTTACCCTCTGGGACAGGGGGCGCAGCCCCAGCATTTT. It is translated as CASSYPLGQGAQPQHF.

This clonotype was counted ten times or more. J is TRBJ2-2 and V is TRBV28; 15 nucleotides line up with TRBD2. From germline, CDR1 is MDHEN and CDR2 SYDVKM. Unmatched junction bases numbered 4, after V lost 4 bases and J lost 7 bases. The CDR3 covers 16 residues. DNA of the CDR3: TGTGCCAGCAGTTCGGGACTAGCGGGGGGCGGCGGGGAGCTGTTTTTT. Its translation is CASSSGLAGGGGELFF.

This clonotype was detected ten times or more. The junction differs from germline at one of its ends, possibly a read error. The rearrangement uses TRBV7-7 and TRBJ2-2; no clear D gene. Germline values: CDR1 SSHAT, CDR2 FNYEAQ (reference sequence). The CDR3 is made up of 13 amino acids. The CDR3 sequence: CASSLDYTGELFF. CDR3 nucleotides: TGTGCTAGCAGCCTCGATTACACCGGGGAGCTGTTTTTT.

Only a few counts were recorded for this clonotype. The rearrangement uses TRBV3-1 and TRBJ1-5; D gene uncertain. Germline CDR1 LGHDT, CDR2 YNNKEL (reference sequence). V lost 0 bases and J lost 1, with 4 bases in between. This CDR3 is 14 amino acids long. CDR3 region: CASSQEQSNQPQHF. In DNA form, the CDR3 reads TGTGCCAGCAGCCAAGAACAGAGCAATCAGCCCCAGCATTTT.

This clonotype was detected a few times. No conserved phenylalanine or tryptophan is present at the end of the CDR3, so a read error is the likely explanation. The V call is TRBV6-1, the J call TRBJ1-2; possibly TRBD1 for D (5 bases). The CDR3 sequence is 13 residues long. Trimming cost V 8 bases and J 5 bases, with 15 bases left between them. The V gene's germline CDR1 is MNHNS and CDR2 SASEGT. The CDR3 DNA reads as TGTGCCAGCTGCGGAGGGGTTGGGTATGGCTACACCGTC. Its protein is CASCGGVGYGYTV.

This clonotype was seen many times. The chain combines TRBV2 with TRBJ1-5, with D possibly matching TRBD1 (6 bases). The CDR3 contains 14 residues. With 4 bases removed from V and 6 bases from J, the gap between germline ends came to 13 bases. Germline-derived CDR1 and CDR2 are SNHLY and FYNNEI. CDR3 protein: CASSGSAQGQPQHF. Written as DNA, the CDR3 is TGTGCCAGCAGTGGGTCTGCACAGGGTCAGCCCCAGCATTTT.